The 23 T cell receptor beta chains listed next were all sequenced from one sample in a study of blood T cell repertoires in COVID-19. Measured with immunoSEQ multiplex PCR; TCRdb has only the in-frame clones, and not every one. The table includes some 330,000 clones, approximately 89% detected once. The sequenced sample consisted of peripheral blood. Every receptor here comes from a woman aged 25 to 45 with COVID-19, enrolled during active disease.

The J gene is TRBJ2-1, the V gene TRBV28; 9 bases are a match to TRBD1. J gave up 8 bases and V 6 bases, and 11 bases lay outside the gene matches. The CDR3 has 15 residues. Germline V CDR1 and CDR2: MDHEN, SYDVKM. CDR3 sequence reads: CASRLEDRGSYEQFF. The CDR3 DNA reads TGTGCCAGCAGGCTAGAGGACAGGGGTTCGTATGAGCAGTTCTTC.

This clone was seen a single time. The chain links TRBV9 to TRBJ1-2; 7 nucleotides align to TRBD1. Germline V CDR1 and CDR2: SGDLS, YYNGEE. Trimming took 2 bases from V and 0 from J; bases not matched to a gene: 1. The CDR3 sequence is 14 residues long. CDR3 sequence: CASSVDRANYGYTF. The CDR3 coding sequence is TGTGCCAGCAGCGTCGACAGGGCTAACTATGGCTACACCTTC.

This sequence joins TRBV2 and TRBJ1-6; D gene ambiguous. The CDR3 runs to 14 residues. V dropped 2 bases and J dropped 9 bases, with 11 bases sitting between them. The germline V gene encodes CDR1 SNHLY and CDR2 FYNNEI. This chain's CDR3 is CASSERGKVSPLHF. The CDR3, as DNA: TGTGCCAGCAGTGAAAGAGGAAAGGTTTCACCCCTCCACTTT.

The chain joins TRBV5-1 to TRBJ1-2; weak D call: TRBD1 (5 bases). Deletions cut 4 bases from V and 2 bases from J, with 18 bases between. Germline CDR1 SGHRS, CDR2 YFSETQ. The CDR3 totals 16 residues. CDR3 in amino acids: CASSRTAGYRNYGYTF. As DNA, the CDR3 is TGCGCCAGCAGCCGTACCGCAGGGTATAGGAACTATGGCTACACCTTC.

Here the CDR3 DNA reads TGTGCCAGCTCACCATTGGGGGGGGGCAATGAGCAGTTCTTC. This translates into CASSPLGGGNEQFF. This chain connects TRBV18 to TRBJ2-1; 7 bases line up with TRBD2. Germline CDR1 reads KGHSH; CDR2 reads LQKENI. V shed 2 bases, J shed 6 bases, and the junction held 4 bases outside the gene matches. The CDR3 is 14 amino acids.

The V and J genes are TRBV18 and TRBJ2-7, with 7 bases fitting TRBD1. V was clipped by 0 bases and J by 7 bases; unmatched bases: 6. Germline lookup yields CDR1 KGHSH and CDR2 LQKENI. CDR3 length: 14 residues. CDR3 DNA sequence: TGTGCCAGCTCACCACCGACAGGGCCAAGGGAGCAGTACTTC. Amino acids: CASSPPTGPREQYF.

The chain employs TRBV28 and TRBJ1-5; 7 nucleotides line up with TRBD1. V lost 6 bases to trimming and J lost 11 bases; unmatched junction nucleotides: 16. The germline gives CDR1 MDHEN, CDR2 SYDVKM. This CDR3 region has 15 residues. The DNA of the CDR3 is TGTGCCAGCAGCCTGGGGACAGCCCATCGTGGGACCCAGCATTTT. Translated, it gives CASSLGTAHRGTQHF.

This clone came up a few times. V gene TRBV2 combines with J gene TRBJ2-5; 8 nucleotides match TRBD1. The trim removed 5 bases at V and 6 bases at J, leaving 5 bases unmatched. Germline CDR1 SNHLY, CDR2 FYNNEI. This CDR3 contains 13 residues. The CDR3 DNA follows: TGTGCCAGCAGTTCAGGGGGCCTAAAGACCCAGTACTTC. It encodes CASSSGGLKTQYF. The variable domain in full, completed from reference TRBV2 and TRBJ2-5, reads EPEVTQTPSHQVTQMGQEVILRCVPISNHLYFYWYRQILGQKVEFLVSFYNNEISEKSEIFDDQFSVERPDGSNFTLKIRSTKLEDSAMYFCASSSGGLKTQYFGPGTRLLVL.

This chain connects TRBV27 to TRBJ2-5, with D tentatively TRBD2 (7 bases). CDR3 length: 15 amino acids. V lost 5 bases, J lost 7 bases, and 20 bases lay in between. In germline, CDR1 is MNHEY, CDR2 SMNVEV (reference sequence). The CDR3 sequence is CASSIVGAGVGTQYF. The CDR3 nucleotides read TGTGCCAGCAGTATCGTGGGGGCGGGGGTTGGGACCCAGTACTTC.

The chain links TRBV19 to TRBJ1-5, with D possibly being TRBD1 (5 bases). V dropped 3 bases and J dropped 6 bases, with 12 bases sitting between them. From germline, CDR1 is LNHDA and CDR2 SQIVND (reference sequence). The CDR3 is 14 residues long. CDR3: CASSIQGPFQPQHF. In nucleotides, the CDR3 is TGTGCCAGTAGTATCCAGGGTCCTTTTCAGCCCCAGCATTTT.

The V call is TRBV6-5, the J call TRBJ1-1; 12 nucleotides match TRBD1. The CDR3 extends over 14 amino acids. CDR1 and CDR2 from the germline V gene are MNHEY and SVGAGI. V trimming: 8 bases; J trimming: 4 bases; junction bases outside the gene matches: 5. DNA for the CDR3: TGTGCCAGCCGGCGGGACAGGGGGCCCACTGAAGCTTTCTTT. Its protein is CASRRDRGPTEAFF.

This rearrangement joins TRBV7-2 to TRBJ2-3; 9 positions match TRBD2. Unmatched junction bases numbered 10, after V lost 5 bases and J lost 7 bases. The CDR3 is made up of 15 amino acids. The germline gives CDR1 SGHTA, CDR2 FQGNSA. As DNA, the CDR3 is TGTGCCAGCAGCATGACTAGCGGAAAGCTCAATACGCAGTATTTT. It codes for CASSMTSGKLNTQYF.

This chain joins TRBV5-6 and TRBJ1-6; D is undetermined. Germline CDR1 reads SGHDT; CDR2 reads YYEEEE. V lost 4 bases to trimming and J lost 6 bases, with 8 bases between them. This CDR3 is built from 13 residues. The CDR3 DNA reads as TGTGCCAGCAGCCGTCGAGGTAATTCACCCCTCCACTTT. The encoded protein is CASSRRGNSPLHF.

J is TRBJ2-7 and V is TRBV5-4, with 7 bases matching TRBD2. The V and J ends lost 0 bases and 1 base, in that order; junction bases with no gene match: 10. The CDR3 runs 17 residues. Germline assignment: CDR1 SGHNT and CDR2 YYREEE (reference sequence). The CDR3 here is CASSLGGLAGISYEQYF. The CDR3 nucleotides are TGTGCCAGCAGCTTGGGGGGGTTAGCGGGTATTTCCTACGAGCAGTACTTC.

V and J are TRBV6-5 and TRBJ2-7; the D gene is possibly TRBD1 (7 bases). Trimming cost V 6 bases and J 6 bases, with 18 bases left between them. From germline, CDR1 is MNHEY and CDR2 SVGAGI. The CDR3 extends over 14 amino acids. The CDR3 loop reads CASRLTGLGGEQYV. The CDR3 coding sequence is TGTGCCAGCAGGCTGACAGGGTTGGGGGGCGAGCAGTACGTC.

This clone was counted a single time. The CDR3 region is CASSLAGANYGYTF. In DNA, the CDR3 is TGTGCCAGCAGCTTAGCCGGAGCTAACTATGGCTACACCTTC. The V gene is TRBV11-2, the J gene TRBJ1-2; no clear D. CDR3 length: 14 amino acids. Germline CDR1 SGHAT, CDR2 FQNNGV. V shed 1 base and J shed 0 bases, with 6 bases lying between them.

This sequence joins TRBV5-4 and TRBJ2-1, with 13 bases matching TRBD2. Germline CDR1 and CDR2: SGHNT and YYREEE (reference sequence). V lost 4 bases, J lost 0 bases, and 7 bases stayed unmatched. The CDR3 runs to 18 residues. DNA of the CDR3: TGTGCCAGCAGCCGGACTAGCGGGGGACCAAGCTCCTACAATGAGCAGTTCTTC. As protein: CASSRTSGGPSSYNEQFF.

On this clone: The sample holds other DNA sequences that translate to the same CDR3. The chain couples TRBV5-1 to TRBJ1-5; D is ambiguous. Germline V CDR1 and CDR2: SGHRS, YFSETQ. This CDR3 comprises 14 residues. V lost 0 bases to trimming and J lost 4 bases, with 8 bases between them. The CDR3 DNA is TGCGCCAGCAGCTTGGGCGGGTTTAATCAGCCCCAGCATTTT. Protein sequence: CASSLGGFNQPQHF.

This sequence joins TRBV6-2 or TRBV6-3 and TRBJ2-1; D unclear. Per the germline V gene, CDR1 is MNHEY and CDR2 is SVGEGT. Trimming shortened V by 0 bases and J by 2 bases, and 11 bases separated the two germline ends. The CDR3 is 16 residues long. This CDR3 reads CASSYSLNYPYNEQFF. CDR3 nucleotide sequence: TGTGCCAGCAGTTACTCTCTCAACTACCCCTACAATGAGCAGTTCTTC.

The V call is TRBV6-4, the J call TRBJ1-1; D gene ambiguous. Germline CDR1 is MRHNA and CDR2 is SNTAGT. The CDR3 extends over 14 amino acids. V dropped 3 bases and J dropped 4 bases, with 12 bases sitting between them. The DNA of the CDR3 is TGTGCCAGCAGTGAGTCCGGGGAGGCCACTGAAGCTTTCTTT. This translates into CASSESGEATEAFF.

This clone has just a few counts. This chain uses TRBV28 with TRBJ1-6, with TRBD1 as a possible D gene (5 bases). Between the trimmed V and J ends, which lost 3 bases and 7 bases, there was a span of 10 bases. This CDR3 comprises 14 residues. Germline values: CDR1 MDHEN, CDR2 SYDVKM. The CDR3 loop is CASSLAGRNSPLHF. CDR3 nucleotides: TGTGCCAGCAGTTTGGCAGGGCGAAATTCACCCCTCCACTTT.

This clone was recorded a few times. The germline gene is not matched at one end of the junction; a read error may be the cause. The rearrangement joins TRBV6-5 to TRBJ1-3; unclear D gene. The CDR3 has 14 residues. The germline V gene has CDR1 MNHEY and CDR2 SVGAGI. CDR3 sequence: CASSNSGRGNTIYF. The CDR3, as DNA: TGTGCCAGCAGTAACTCGGGCCGTGGAAACACCATATATTTT.

J is TRBJ1-3 and V is TRBV7-2; D not certain. Per the germline V gene, CDR1 is SGHTA and CDR2 is FQGNSA. CDR3 length: 15 amino acids. V was clipped by 1 base and J by 1 base, with 8 bases between them. CDR3 in DNA: TGTGCCAGCAGCTTAGGTCCGGGATCTGGAAACACCATATATTTT. It is translated as CASSLGPGSGNTIYF.